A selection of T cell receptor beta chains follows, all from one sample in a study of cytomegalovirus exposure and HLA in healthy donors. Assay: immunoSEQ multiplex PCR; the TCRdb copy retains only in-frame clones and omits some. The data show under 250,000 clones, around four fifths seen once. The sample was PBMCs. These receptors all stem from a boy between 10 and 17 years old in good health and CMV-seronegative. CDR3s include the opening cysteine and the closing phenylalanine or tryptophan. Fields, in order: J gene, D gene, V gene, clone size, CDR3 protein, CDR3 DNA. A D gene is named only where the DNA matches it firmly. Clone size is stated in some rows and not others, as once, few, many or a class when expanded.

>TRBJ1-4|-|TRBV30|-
CAWKGEEKLFF
TGTGCCTGGAAGGGAGAGGAAAAACTGTTTTTT
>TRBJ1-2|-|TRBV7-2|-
CASSLAPRGVVSDGYTF
TGTGCCAGCAGCTTAGCCCCCAGGGGAGTGGTATCAGATGGCTACACCTTC
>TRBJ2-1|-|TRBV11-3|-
CASSLLSSYNEQFF
TGTGCCAGCAGCTTACTGAGCTCCTACAATGAGCAGTTCTTC
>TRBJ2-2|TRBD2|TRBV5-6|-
CASSLREGGELFF
TGTGCCAGCAGCTTGAGGGAGGGCGGGGAGCTGTTTTTT
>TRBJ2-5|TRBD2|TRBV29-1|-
CSVLAGGETQYF
TGCAGCGTACTAGCGGGGGGAGAGACCCAGTACTTC
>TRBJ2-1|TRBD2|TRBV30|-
CAWSVIAGHNEQFF
TGTGCCTGGAGTGTAATAGCGGGCCACAATGAGCAGTTCTTC
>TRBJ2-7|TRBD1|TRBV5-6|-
CASRPDRTSYEQYF
TGTGCCAGCAGACCGGACAGGACCTCCTACGAGCAGTACTTC
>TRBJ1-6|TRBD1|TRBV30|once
CAWDDRGRRPYSPLHF
TGTGCCTGGGATGACAGGGGGCGAAGACCGTACTCACCCCTCCACTTT
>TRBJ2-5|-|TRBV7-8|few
CASSPWTEETQYF
TGTGCCAGCAGCCCATGGACAGAAGAGACCCAGTACTTC
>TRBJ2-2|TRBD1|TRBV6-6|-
CASSYPGQGRYGELFF
TGTGCCAGCAGTTACCCAGGACAGGGGAGATACGGGGAGCTGTTTTTT
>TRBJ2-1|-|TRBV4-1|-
CASSQAPSSEQFF
TGCGCCAGCAGCCAAGCGCCCAGTTCGGAGCAGTTCTTC
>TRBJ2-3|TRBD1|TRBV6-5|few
CASSGRGFEPDTQYF
TGTGCCAGCAGCGGCAGGGGGTTCGAGCCAGATACGCAGTATTTT
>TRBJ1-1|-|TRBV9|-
CASSVPAYMRPTEAFF
TGTGCCAGCAGCGTACCAGCCTATATGAGGCCCACTGAAGCTTTCTTT
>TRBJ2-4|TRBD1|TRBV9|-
CASSVGTGWAKNIQYF
TGTGCCAGCAGCGTCGGGACAGGGTGGGCCAAAAACATTCAGTACTTC
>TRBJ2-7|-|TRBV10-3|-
CATREGASVYEQYF
TGTGCCACCCGAGAAGGGGCTAGCGTCTACGAGCAGTACTTC
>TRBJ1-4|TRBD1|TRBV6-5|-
CASSGTGANEKLFF
TGTGCCAGCAGCGGGACAGGCGCCAATGAAAAACTGTTTTTT
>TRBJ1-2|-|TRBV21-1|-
CASSIKSGDSAYGYTF
TGTGCCAGCAGCATAAAATCGGGGGATTCGGCCTATGGCTACACCTTC
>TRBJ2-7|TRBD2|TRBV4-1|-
CASSTSRGVHEQYF
TGCGCCAGCAGCACCTCCCGGGGGGTCCACGAGCAGTACTTC
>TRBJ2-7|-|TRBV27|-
CASSSPAGSPYEQYF
TGTGCCAGCAGTTCCCCCGCTGGGAGCCCCTACGAGCAGTACTTC
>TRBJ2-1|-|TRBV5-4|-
CASSPYTYNEQFF
TGTGCCAGCAGTCCCTATACGTACAATGAGCAGTTCTTC
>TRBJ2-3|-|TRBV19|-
CASSIENGWENTQYF
TGTGCCAGTAGTATAGAGAACGGGTGGGAGAATACGCAGTATTTT
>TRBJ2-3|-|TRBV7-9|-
CASSWQGSDTQYF
TGTGCCAGCAGCTGGCAGGGGTCAGATACGCAGTATTTT
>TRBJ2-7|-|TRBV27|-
CASSPIVQAHEQYF
TGTGCCAGCAGCCCCATAGTACAGGCACACGAGCAGTACTTC
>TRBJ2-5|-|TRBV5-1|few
CASSAGDGQETQYF
TGCGCCAGCAGCGCAGGGGACGGTCAAGAGACCCAGTACTTC
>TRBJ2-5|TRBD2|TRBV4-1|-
CASSQPQRGFQETQYF
TGCGCCAGCAGCCAACCCCAGCGGGGGTTCCAAGAGACCCAGTACTTC
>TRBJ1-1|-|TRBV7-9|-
CSSSPRQIPETTEAFF
TGTTCCAGCAGCCCCAGACAGATCCCGGAGACCACTGAAGCTTTCTTT
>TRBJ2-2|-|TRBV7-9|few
CASSLRNTNTGELFF
TGTGCCAGCAGCCTTCGCAACACGAACACCGGGGAGCTGTTTTTT
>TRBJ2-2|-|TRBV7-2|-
CASSLLAPGELFF
TGTGCCAGCAGCCTGCTAGCGCCCGGGGAGCTGTTTTTT
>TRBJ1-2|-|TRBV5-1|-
CASSLVGGVRDGYTF
TGTGCCAGCAGCTTGGTTGGAGGGGTGAGGGATGGCTACACCTTC
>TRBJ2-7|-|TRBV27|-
CASSWAGNSYEQYF
TGTGCCAGCAGTTGGGCCGGCAACTCCTACGAGCAGTACTTC
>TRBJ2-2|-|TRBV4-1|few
CASSRGTFDARELFF
TGCGCCAGCAGCCGCGGGACTTTCGACGCACGGGAGCTGTTTTTT
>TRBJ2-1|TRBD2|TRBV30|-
CAWSVDAGGRDNEQFF
TGTGCCTGGAGTGTGGATGCGGGAGGGAGGGACAATGAGCAGTTCTTC
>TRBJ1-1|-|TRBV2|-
CASSGTVLNTEAFF
TGTGCCAGCAGTGGGACAGTGTTGAACACTGAAGCTTTCTTT
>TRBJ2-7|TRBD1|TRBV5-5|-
CASSFDGTVSNEQYF
TGTGCCAGCAGCTTCGACGGGACAGTATCTAACGAGCAGTACTTC
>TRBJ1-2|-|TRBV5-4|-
CASSSYLGGGAYGYTF
TGTGCCAGCAGCTCCTACCTTGGGGGAGGGGCCTATGGCTACACCTTC
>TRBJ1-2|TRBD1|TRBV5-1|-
CASSEQGANYGYTF
TGCGCCAGCAGCGAGCAGGGGGCGAACTATGGCTACACCTTC
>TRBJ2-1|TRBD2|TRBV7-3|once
CASTVSGGAGEQFF
TGTGCCAGCACCGTTAGCGGGGGGGCAGGTGAGCAGTTCTTC
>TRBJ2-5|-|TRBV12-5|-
CASGLAPDRMHRDQETQYF
TGTGCTAGTGGTTTGGCTCCTGATCGAATGCACAGGGACCAAGAGACCCAGTACTTC
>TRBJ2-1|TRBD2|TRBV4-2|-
CASSHAGLAGNEQFF
TGTGCCAGCAGCCATGCAGGACTAGCGGGGAACGAGCAGTTCTTC
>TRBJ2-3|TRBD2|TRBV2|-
CASRDPGLAGGRDTDTQYF
TGTGCCAGCAGGGACCCGGGACTAGCGGGAGGGCGTGACACAGATACGCAGTATTTT
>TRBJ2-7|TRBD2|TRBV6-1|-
CASSEVPVGLATISRGEQYF
TGTGCCAGCAGTGAAGTCCCGGTTGGACTAGCGACAATTTCCCGGGGCGAGCAGTACTTC
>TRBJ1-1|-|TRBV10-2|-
CASSEPDWETEAFF
TGCGCCAGCAGTGAGCCGGATTGGGAGACTGAAGCTTTCTTT
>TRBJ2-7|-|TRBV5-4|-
CASSASPGTHYEQYF
TGTGCCAGCAGCGCTAGCCCCGGGACACATTACGAGCAGTACTTC
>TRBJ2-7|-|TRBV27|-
CASSLAGLPYEQYF
TGTGCCAGCAGTTTAGCAGGGCTCCCCTACGAGCAGTACTTC
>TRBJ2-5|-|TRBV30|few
CAWGGGETQYF
TGTGCCTGGGGTGGCGGGGAGACCCAGTACTTC
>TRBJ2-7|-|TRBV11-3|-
CASSSRSSYEQYF
TGTGCCAGCAGCTCCCGTTCGTCCTACGAGCAGTACTTC
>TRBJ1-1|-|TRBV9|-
CASSVPTRKAFF
TGTGCCAGCAGCGTTCCTACCCGCAAAGCTTTCTTT